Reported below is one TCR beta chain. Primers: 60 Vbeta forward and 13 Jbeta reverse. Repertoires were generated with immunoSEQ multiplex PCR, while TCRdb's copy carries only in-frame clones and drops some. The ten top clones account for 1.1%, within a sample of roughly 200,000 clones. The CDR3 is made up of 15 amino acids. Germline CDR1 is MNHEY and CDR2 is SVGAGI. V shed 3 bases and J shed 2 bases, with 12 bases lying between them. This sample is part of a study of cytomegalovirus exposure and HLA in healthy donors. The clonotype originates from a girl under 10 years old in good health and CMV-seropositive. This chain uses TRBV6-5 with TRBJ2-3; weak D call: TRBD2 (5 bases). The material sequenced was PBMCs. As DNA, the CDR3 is TGTGCCAGCAGTTATTCTGGGCTAGCCACAGATACGCAGTATTTT. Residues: CASSYSGLATDTQYF.